Listed here are 23 T cell receptor beta chains from one sample, sequenced in a study of blood T cell repertoires in COVID-19 (dated by TCRdb to about 2020). The library was produced with the immunoSEQ multiplex PCR assay. This is the immuneACCESS table as TCRdb keeps it, with only in-frame sequences that have V and J called. A part of the clones is gone; compared with another copy, unresolved V genes explain less than half, and the rest is unexplained. In all, the sample holds 200,000 to 250,000 clones, and about 88% of those were seen once. Roughly a sixth of the sample lies in the top ten. The sequencing sample was made of peripheral blood. The receptor set was obtained from a man aged 45-60 years with COVID-19, enrolled during active disease.

This chain connects TRBV30 to TRBJ1-1; D gene unclear. Trimming stripped 0 bases from V and 3 bases from J, with 11 bases between. The CDR3 is 14 amino acids. Looked up from germline, CDR1 is GTSNPN and CDR2 is SVGIG (reference sequence). The CDR3 DNA is TGTGCCTGGAGTGTCAACCAGGCACACACTGAAGCTTTCTTT. This translates into CAWSVNQAHTEAFF.

For this clone: A junction boundary mismatches the germline segment, possibly from a read error. The V and J genes are TRBV27 and TRBJ2-7; no definite D call. The CDR3 is made up of 8 amino acids. Per germline, CDR1 MNHEY and CDR2 SMNVEV (reference sequence). CDR3 coding DNA: TGTGCCAGCACGGAGTTCCACTTC. It translates to CASTEFHF.

The rearrangement uses TRBV24-1 and TRBJ2-1; D is ambiguous. Germline V gene sequence: CDR1 KGHDR, CDR2 SFDVKD. The length of the CDR3 is 13 residues. The V end was cut by 1 base, the J end by 8 bases, with 8 bases between. The CDR3 here is CATSDFTLDEQFF. The DNA of the CDR3 is TGTGCCACCAGTGATTTTACTTTGGATGAGCAGTTCTTC.

The chain combines TRBV20-1 with TRBJ2-1; D uncertain. CDR1 and CDR2 from the germline V gene are DFQATT and SNEGSKA (reference sequence). V dropped 3 bases and J dropped 9 bases, with 12 bases sitting between them. The CDR3 runs to 12 residues. For the CDR3, the DNA is TGCAGTGCTAGTTATTCGGTGCGTGAGCAGTTCTTC. The encoded protein is CSASYSVREQFF.

In DNA form, the CDR3 reads TGTGCCACCAGCAGAGAGGGACAGGGGAACACCGGGGAGCTGTTTTTT. As protein: CATSREGQGNTGELFF. The V call is TRBV15, the J call TRBJ2-2, with TRBD1 matching 9 bases. The CDR3 is 16 residues long. The V and J ends lost 0 bases and 1 base, in that order; junction bases with no gene match: 0. Germline lookup yields CDR1 LNHNV and CDR2 YYDKDF (reference sequence).

This clone was counted only a few times. V and J are TRBV6-5 and TRBJ2-2; 7 nucleotides match TRBD1. This CDR3 is built from 14 residues. Trimming removed 4 bases from V and 6 bases from J; junction bases left unmatched: 5. Germline V lookup: CDR1 MNHEY, CDR2 SVGAGI. The CDR3 DNA follows: TGTGCCAGCAGTTTGACTCAGGGGGCCGGGGAGCTGTTTTTT. It encodes CASSLTQGAGELFF.

This clone occurred a few times. V usage is TRBV18 and J usage is TRBJ2-7; D not certain. Germline CDR1 and CDR2: KGHSH and LQKENI. CDR3 length: 15 residues. The V end was cut by 3 bases, the J end by 0 bases, with 12 bases between. CDR3 DNA: TGTGCCAGCTCACCTCTGGAGAGGAGCTCCTACGAGCAGTACTTC. This sequence encodes CASSPLERSSYEQYF.

V gene TRBV11-3 combines with J gene TRBJ2-1; the match to TRBD2 covers 8 bases. This CDR3 is built from 14 residues. Germline-derived CDR1 and CDR2 are SGHNT and YENEEA. Unmatched junction bases numbered 4, after V lost 3 bases and J lost 6 bases. CDR3 DNA sequence: TGTGCCAGCAGCTTTCGGGGGGGAATCAATGAGCAGTTCTTC. Translating it yields CASSFRGGINEQFF.

The chain combines TRBV29-1 with TRBJ1-4, with D perhaps matching TRBD1 (5 bases). Trimming took off 2 bases at V and 6 bases at J, with 10 bases between the two ends. The CDR3 length is 13 residues. Germline assignment: CDR1 SQVTM and CDR2 ANQGSEA. CDR3 in DNA: TGCAGCGTTGAAATAGGGGCCGATGAAAAACTGTTTTTT. It specifies CSVEIGADEKLFF.

The rearrangement uses TRBV28 and TRBJ2-4; D gene ambiguous. The CDR3 totals 14 residues. The germline CDR1 and CDR2 sequences are MDHEN and SYDVKM. V was clipped by 5 bases and J by 2 bases, with 10 bases between them. CDR3: CASSPLDPKNIQYF. DNA of the CDR3: TGTGCCAGCAGTCCGCTAGACCCCAAAAACATTCAGTACTTC.

On this clone itself: The same CDR3 is also encoded by other DNA sequences in this sample. The J gene is TRBJ2-1, the V gene TRBV5-6; a weak D match, TRBD2 (5 bases). Trimming left V 2 bases short and J 0 bases short, with 6 bases between. The CDR3 spans 14 residues. Germline values: CDR1 SGHDT, CDR2 YYEEEE. In nucleotides, the CDR3 is TGTGCCAGCAGCTTTAGCGTCTCCTACAATGAGCAGTTCTTC. It yields the protein CASSFSVSYNEQFF.

This clone was seen a single time. The CDR3 nucleotides are TGTGCCAGTAGTCCTACCCTCCTAGCGGGGTCCTCAGATACGCAGTATTTT. Protein sequence: CASSPTLLAGSSDTQYF. This rearrangement joins TRBV19 to TRBJ2-3; 9 nucleotides line up with TRBD2. The CDR3 is 17 residues long. Germline-derived CDR1 and CDR2 are LNHDA and SQIVND (reference sequence). The ends lost 5 bases at V and 4 bases at J; junction bases unmatched: 13.

This rearrangement joins TRBV7-9 to TRBJ2-6; no firm D call. CDR1 and CDR2 (germline): SEHNR, FQNEAQ (reference sequence). V gave up 5 bases and J gave up 2 bases, with 10 bases separating them. This CDR3 is built from 15 residues. The CDR3 loop reads CASSQAIPGANVLTF. CDR3 DNA sequence: TGTGCCAGCAGCCAGGCGATCCCTGGGGCCAACGTCCTGACTTTC.

The rearrangement uses TRBV3-1 (or the pseudogene TRBV3-2) and TRBJ1-2; D gene uncertain. Germline CDR1 is LGHDT and CDR2 is YNNKEL (reference sequence). The CDR3 has 13 residues. Between the trimmed V and J ends, which lost 0 bases and 8 bases, there was a span of 10 bases. CDR3 nucleotide sequence: TGTGCCAGCAGCCAAGACAGGTTGTGGGGCTACACCTTC. It is translated as CASSQDRLWGYTF.

The chain carries TRBV2 and TRBJ2-7, with TRBD1 matching 8 bases. Trimming took 5 bases from V and 6 from J; bases not matched to a gene: 6. CDR3 length equals 13 residues. From germline, CDR1 is SNHLY and CDR2 FYNNEI. In nucleotides, the CDR3 is TGTGCCAGCAGTCGACAGGGGACCGGCGAGCAGTACTTC. It encodes CASSRQGTGEQYF. Combining the CDR3 with reference TRBV2 and TRBJ2-7 gives the whole variable domain EPEVTQTPSHQVTQMGQEVILRCVPISNHLYFYWYRQILGQKVEFLVSFYNNEISEKSEIFDDQFSVERPDGSNFTLKIRSTKLEDSAMYFCASSRQGTGEQYFGPGTRLTVT.

J is TRBJ1-1 and V is TRBV11-2, with unresolved D. Trimming cost V 1 base and J 5 bases, with 11 bases left between them. This CDR3 region has 14 residues. Germline V CDR1 and CDR2: SGHAT, FQNNGV. The chain's CDR3 is CASSLASARTEAFF. In nucleotides, the CDR3 is TGTGCCAGCAGCTTAGCCTCTGCGAGGACTGAAGCTTTCTTT.

This rearrangement joins TRBV7-6 to TRBJ2-7, with D tentatively TRBD1 (5 bases). There are 13 residues in the CDR3. The germline CDR1 and CDR2 sequences are SGHVS and FNYEAQ. Trimming removed 6 bases from V and 7 bases from J, with 16 bases in between. The chain's CDR3 is CASSWGPSREQYF. CDR3 DNA sequence: TGTGCCAGCAGTTGGGGCCCGTCTCGGGAGCAGTACTTC.

J is TRBJ2-3 and V is TRBV5-1, with 9 positions matching TRBD1. This CDR3 has 14 residues. With 5 bases clipped from V and 5 bases from J, the junction kept 6 bases outside the gene matches. Germline-derived CDR1 and CDR2 are SGHRS and YFSETQ. DNA for the CDR3: TGCGCCAGCAGAATGGGACAGGGCGAAGATACGCAGTATTTT. It translates to CASRMGQGEDTQYF.

The CDR3 loop reads CASRGTPGYEQYF. Written as DNA, the CDR3 is TGTGCCAGCAGGGGGACACCGGGTTACGAGCAGTACTTC. J is TRBJ2-7 and V is TRBV3-1 (or the pseudogene TRBV3-2), with D possibly TRBD1 on 6 matching bases. This CDR3 has 13 residues. CDR1 and CDR2 from the germline V gene are LGHDT and YNNKEL (reference sequence). Trimming removed 6 bases at V and 4 bases at J, with 13 bases between.

This chain links TRBV5-4 with TRBJ2-2; TRBD2 matches at 11 bases. The V and J ends lost 4 bases and 7 bases, in that order; junction bases with no gene match: 6. The germline gives CDR1 SGHNT, CDR2 YYREEE (reference sequence). The CDR3 sequence is 15 residues long. The CDR3 here is CASSTSGRGIGELFF. DNA for the CDR3: TGTGCCAGCAGCACTAGCGGGAGAGGGATCGGGGAGCTGTTTTTT.

This clone was observed a few times. V usage is TRBV10-2 and J usage is TRBJ2-7; TRBD1 agrees at 11 bases. V was clipped by 6 bases and J by 4 bases; unmatched bases: 2. The CDR3 spans 13 residues. Per germline, CDR1 WSHSY and CDR2 SAAADI. CDR3 sequence (DNA): TGCGCCAGCAGCGGACAGGGGGCTTACGAGCAGTACTTC. Residues: CASSGQGAYEQYF.

The CDR3 loop reads CASTFGQTYEQYF. CDR3 coding DNA: TGCGCCAGCACCTTTGGACAGACCTACGAGCAGTACTTC. The chain combines TRBV5-1 with TRBJ2-7; perhaps TRBD1 as D (6 bases). V dropped 6 bases and J dropped 2 bases, with 12 bases sitting between them. Germline assignment: CDR1 SGHRS and CDR2 YFSETQ. The CDR3 has 13 amino acids.

On this clone itself: One end of the junction is discordant with germline, which a read error may explain. V and J are TRBV6-2 or TRBV6-3 and TRBJ2-7; 10 bases line up with TRBD1. Germline V gene sequence: CDR1 MNHEY, CDR2 SVGEGT. CDR3 size: 15 residues. The CDR3 loop is CASSSRLGQGDPWRF. CDR3 sequence (DNA): TGTGCCAGCAGTTCCCGATTAGGACAGGGGGACCCCTGGCGCTTC.